One and the same sample provided the 31 T cell receptor beta chains below, sequenced in a study of long-term antiretroviral therapy in people with HIV. Run at survey level, the immunoSEQ assay was version v3.0. Assay used: immunoSEQ multiplex PCR; TCRdb lists only in-frame clones, some missing. The table has 26,000 or so clones, over 85% seen once. The sample was unsorted PBMCs, taken 6.2 years after starting antiretroviral therapy. These receptors were obtained from a man aged 40-50 years with HIV.

CDR3 bases: TGTGCCAGCAGTTACCGGGCAGGGGGCACAGATACGCAGTATTTT. Amino acid sequence: CASSYRAGGTDTQYF. The chain carries TRBV6-5 and TRBJ2-3, with D possibly matching TRBD1 (6 bases). The CDR3 spans 15 residues. Per the germline V gene, CDR1 is MNHEY and CDR2 is SVGAGI. V was shortened by 2 bases and J by 1 base, with 10 bases between the two germline ends.

V gene TRBV12-5 combines with J gene TRBJ2-5; D ambiguous. Germline CDR1 is LGHNT and CDR2 is FRNRAP. The V end lost 2 bases, the J end lost 2 bases, and 6 bases lay between the germline ends. CDR3 length equals 13 residues. Written as DNA, the CDR3 is TGTGCTAGTGGTTTGAGGATACAAGAGACCCAGTACTTC. It specifies CASGLRIQETQYF.

The gene calls are TRBV10-3 and TRBJ1-1; D remains ambiguous. The germline CDR1 and CDR2 sequences are ENHRY and SYGVKD. The CDR3 is made up of 16 amino acids. V lost 3 bases to trimming and J lost 4 bases, with 18 bases between them. The CDR3 region has the DNA TGTGCCATCAGTGACGGAGGCAGTCCAGCGGTCACTGAAGCTTTCTTT. Protein sequence: CAISDGGSPAVTEAFF.

The chain recombines TRBV11-1 with TRBJ2-2, with unresolved D. The V end was cut by 8 bases, the J end by 2 bases, with 6 bases between. The length of the CDR3 is 12 residues. Germline loops: CDR1 SGHAT, CDR2 FQDESV (reference sequence). DNA of the CDR3: TGTGCCAGCGGATCAAACACCGGGGAGCTGTTTTTT. This translates into CASGSNTGELFF.

This clone was observed once. The V and J genes are TRBV6-4 and TRBJ1-1; D not resolved. V gave up 7 bases and J gave up 1 base, with 10 bases separating them. The germline V gene encodes CDR1 MRHNA and CDR2 SNTAGT. This CDR3 is built from 13 residues. The CDR3 region is CASKLTQNTEAFF. CDR3 nucleotide sequence: TGTGCCAGCAAGCTGACACAGAACACTGAAGCTTTCTTT.

This clone was found once. J is TRBJ1-1 and V is TRBV10-3, with 7 bases aligning to TRBD1. Losses at the gene ends were 0 bases for V and 3 bases for J; bases not matched to a gene: 1. The CDR3 covers 14 residues. Germline CDR1 is ENHRY and CDR2 is SYGVKD. The chain's CDR3 is CAISESTGYTEAFF. For the CDR3, the DNA is TGTGCCATCAGTGAGTCGACAGGGTACACTGAAGCTTTCTTT.

V usage is TRBV10-3 and J usage is TRBJ2-5; TRBD2 might be the D (7 bases). V shed 8 bases and J shed 1 base, with 8 bases lying between them. In germline, CDR1 is ENHRY, CDR2 SYGVKD. The CDR3 is 12 residues long. The CDR3 reads CAIAGAQETQYF. DNA for the CDR3: TGTGCCATCGCGGGGGCCCAAGAGACCCAGTACTTC.

The rearrangement joins TRBV4-1 to TRBJ1-4; D gene ambiguous. The CDR3 sequence is 17 residues long. Germline V CDR1 and CDR2: MGHRA, YSYEKL. Trimming stripped 0 bases from V and 6 bases from J, with 17 bases between. CDR3 in amino acids: CASSQDPPGGYDEKLFF. The CDR3 coding sequence is TGCGCCAGCAGCCAAGATCCGCCCGGAGGGTACGATGAAAAACTGTTTTTT.

This sequence joins TRBV19 and TRBJ2-3, with a possible D match to TRBD2 (6 bases). From germline, CDR1 is LNHDA and CDR2 SQIVND (reference sequence). This CDR3 comprises 15 residues. The V gene lost 3 bases and the J gene lost 5 bases, with 15 bases spanning the gap. In DNA, the CDR3 is TGTGCCAGTAGTATGGGGGGTATGTGGGGAGATACGCAGTATTTT. Translating it yields CASSMGGMWGDTQYF.

The chain uses TRBV21-1 and TRBJ1-2. TRBV21-1 is termed a pseudogene. The CDR3 has 15 residues. For the CDR3, the DNA is TGTGCCAGGAAGCAGGGGAGGTTAGAGAGCTATGGCTACACCTTC. Protein: CARKQGRLESYGYTF.

The J gene is TRBJ1-2, the V gene TRBV6-1; D perhaps matches TRBD1 (5 bases). Germline V gives CDR1 MNHNS, CDR2 SASEGT. Trimming took off 11 bases at V and 8 bases at J, with 15 bases between the two ends. The CDR3 is 11 residues long. Here the CDR3 reads CAGTSAGGYTF. In DNA form, the CDR3 reads TGTGCCGGGACCTCAGCGGGAGGCTACACCTTC.

The rearrangement uses TRBV28 and TRBJ1-3; D is unclear. CDR3 size: 17 residues. V lost 8 bases and J lost 4, with 24 bases in between. Germline loops: CDR1 MDHEN, CDR2 SYDVKM. In DNA, the CDR3 is TGTGCCAGCCGAGTTGGGCGAGCCGCGCCGGGGGGAAACACCATATATTTT. This codes for CASRVGRAAPGGNTIYF.

CDR3 DNA: TGTGCCAGCAGTTACGGGACAGAGATGGGGGAGCTGTTTTTT. This translates into CASSYGTEMGELFF. This chain connects TRBV6-6 to TRBJ2-2; 7 nucleotides agree with TRBD1. Germline V lookup: CDR1 MNHNY, CDR2 SVGAGI (reference sequence). The length of the CDR3 is 14 residues. The trim removed 2 bases at V and 8 bases at J, leaving 5 bases unmatched.

The V gene is TRBV11-3, the J gene TRBJ1-1; D uncertain. This CDR3 region has 13 residues. The V end was cut by 5 bases, the J end by 1 base, with 8 bases between. The germline CDR1 and CDR2 sequences are SGHNT and YENEEA. The CDR3 coding sequence is TGTGCCAGCAGCCTTTGGTCGAACACTGAAGCTTTCTTT. Translating gives CASSLWSNTEAFF.

The DNA for the CDR3 is TGTGCCAGCAGCTTGGTACAGGGCGGTGGCTACACCTTC. It translates to CASSLVQGGGYTF. This chain links TRBV5-6 with TRBJ1-2; D is perhaps TRBD1 (6 bases). The germline V and J ends were trimmed by 0 bases and 7 bases, with 10 bases remaining between them. Looked up from germline, CDR1 is SGHDT and CDR2 is YYEEEE. The CDR3 spans 13 residues.

V is TRBV28 and J is TRBJ1-5, with 9 bases that match TRBD1. The junction had 9 bases not matched to a gene; V was cut back by 7 bases and J by 5 bases. This CDR3 region has 15 residues. Germline values: CDR1 MDHEN, CDR2 SYDVKM. CDR3 sequence reads: CASNRSDRGHQPQHF. Here the CDR3 DNA reads TGTGCCAGCAACCGATCGGACAGGGGCCATCAGCCCCAGCATTTT.

The chain combines TRBV9 with TRBJ2-2; 7 bases map to TRBD2. Per the germline V gene, CDR1 is SGDLS and CDR2 is YYNGEE. V was pared by 0 bases and J by 2 bases, with 7 bases of the junction left unmatched. The CDR3 has 17 amino acids. Written as DNA, the CDR3 is TGTGCCAGCAGCGTAGCTCGGAGCGGGGTTAACACCGGGGAGCTGTTTTTT. This codes for CASSVARSGVNTGELFF. Combining the CDR3 with reference TRBV9 and TRBJ2-2 gives the whole variable domain DSGVTQTPKHLITATGQRVTLRCSPRSGDLSVYWYQQSLDQGLQFLIQYYNGEERAKGNILERFSAQQFPDLHSELNLSSLELGDSALYFCASSVARSGVNTGELFFGEGSRLTVL.

The chain joins TRBV7-3 to TRBJ2-4; D might be TRBD1 (6 bases). The CDR3 has 15 residues. Germline values: CDR1 SGHTA, CDR2 FQGTGA. V was pared by 2 bases and J by 5 bases, with 13 bases between. DNA for the CDR3: TGTGCCAGCAGCTTATCTAGTGGGACACAAAACATTCAGTACTTC. This translates into CASSLSSGTQNIQYF.

This clone was counted a few times. This rearrangement joins TRBV6-1 to TRBJ1-2, with D possibly matching TRBD1 (5 bases). CDR3 length equals 14 residues. Germline CDR1 is MNHNS and CDR2 is SASEGT. Trimming left V 8 bases short and J 1 base short, with 14 bases between. CDR3 residues: CASGAGRFNYGYTF. CDR3 nucleotides: TGTGCCAGCGGGGCGGGACGGTTTAACTATGGCTACACCTTC.

This rearrangement joins TRBV29-1 to TRBJ1-5; unclear D gene. Germline values: CDR1 SQVTM, CDR2 ANQGSEA. This CDR3 spans 13 amino acids. V was pared by 4 bases and J by 4 bases, with 11 bases between. The CDR3 region is CSVAFGMNQPQHF. The CDR3 DNA is TGCAGCGTTGCTTTTGGGATGAATCAGCCCCAGCATTTT.

This chain uses TRBV27 with TRBJ2-6, with 10 bases matching TRBD1. In germline, CDR1 is MNHEY, CDR2 SMNVEV (reference sequence). V dropped 10 bases and J dropped 1; count of bases not matched to a gene: 13. This CDR3 contains 18 residues. As DNA, the CDR3 is TGTGCCATATCGCATCGGGACAGGGGTAGTTCTGGGGCCAACGTCCTGACTTTC. Residues: CAISHRDRGSSGANVLTF. The complete variable domain, with remaining parts taken from reference TRBV27 and TRBJ2-6, reads EAQVTQNPRYLITVTGKKLTVTCSQNMNHEYMSWYRQDPGLGLRQIYYSMNVEVTDKGDVPEGYKVSRKEKRNFPLILESPSPNQTSLYFCAISHRDRGSSGANVLTFGAGSRLTVL.

This clone occurred once. The gene calls are TRBV7-2 and TRBJ2-7; D is undetermined. Trimming left V 7 bases short and J 7 bases short, with 17 bases between. The CDR3 totals 13 residues. Germline CDR1 and CDR2: SGHTA and FQGNSA. The CDR3 spells CASTPDPLREQYF. CDR3 nucleotides: TGTGCCAGCACCCCCGACCCGTTGAGGGAGCAGTACTTC.

This clone was seen more than once but under ten times. Here the CDR3 DNA reads TGCGCCAGCAGTGAGGTGGGTAGTACGAATGAGCAGTTCTTC. Its translation: CASSEVGSTNEQFF. The chain recombines TRBV10-2 with TRBJ2-1, with D unresolved. The CDR3 is 14 residues long. Trimming shortened V by 2 bases and J by 7 bases, and 12 bases separated the two germline ends. The germline V gene encodes CDR1 WSHSY and CDR2 SAAADI.

Written as DNA, the CDR3 is TGTGCCAGCAGTCGGGACAGCCAACTAGCGGGCACCGGGGAGCTGTTTTTT. Translation: CASSRDSQLAGTGELFF. V gene TRBV7-9 combines with J gene TRBJ2-2; TRBD2 aligns across 9 bases. The CDR3 is made up of 17 amino acids. V trimming: 6 bases; J trimming: 4 bases; junction bases outside the gene matches: 12. In germline, CDR1 is SEHNR, CDR2 FQNEAQ (reference sequence).

The V gene is TRBV4-2, the J gene TRBJ2-3, with TRBD2 matching 10 bases. The J segment lost 5 bases and the V segment lost 1 base, leaving 3 bases of the junction unmatched. CDR3 size: 15 residues. Germline CDR1 and CDR2: LGHNA and YNFKEQ. The CDR3 nucleotides read TGTGCCAGCAGCCAAGTACTAGCGGGGCGAGATACGCAGTATTTT. Residues: CASSQVLAGRDTQYF.

The chain employs TRBV5-4 and TRBJ1-1; TRBD1 might be the D (5 bases). Trimming took 0 bases from V and 6 from J, leaving 9 bases between them. The CDR3 runs 13 residues. The germline V gene has CDR1 SGHNT and CDR2 YYREEE (reference sequence). The CDR3 loop is CASSLDRWPEAFF. The CDR3 DNA sequence: TGTGCCAGCAGCTTGGACAGGTGGCCTGAAGCTTTCTTT.

The rearrangement uses TRBV19 and TRBJ2-3; 7 bases map to TRBD1. J lost 2 bases, V lost 5 bases, and 13 bases had no gene match. Per germline, CDR1 LNHDA and CDR2 SQIVND (reference sequence). This CDR3 has 17 amino acids. The CDR3 spells CASSRPVDRAHTDTQYF. DNA for the CDR3: TGTGCCAGTAGTCGCCCGGTCGACAGGGCGCACACAGATACGCAGTATTTT.

This clone is judged large. The V and J genes are TRBV2 and TRBJ1-2; TRBD1 matches at 9 bases. The germline gives CDR1 SNHLY, CDR2 FYNNEI. The ends lost 1 base at V and 4 bases at J; junction bases unmatched: 1. CDR3 size: 14 residues. CDR3 region: CASSEETGGYGYTF. As DNA, the CDR3 is TGTGCCAGCAGTGAAGAGACAGGGGGCTATGGCTACACCTTC.

Concerning this clone itself: One end of the junction does not line up with germline, which may come from a read error. The chain couples TRBV19 to TRBJ1-1; 7 nucleotides match TRBD1. Germline CDR1 reads LNHDA; CDR2 reads SQIVND (reference sequence). The CDR3 covers 15 residues. CDR3 residues: CASSGGRGVSTEAFF. CDR3 coding DNA: TGCGCCAGTAGTGGGGGCAGGGGGGTGTCCACTGAAGCTTTCTTT. The variable domain in full, completed from reference TRBV19 and TRBJ1-1, reads DGGITQSPKYLFRKEGQNVTLSCEQNLNHDAMYWYRQDPGQGLRLIYYSQIVNDFQKGDIAEGYSVSREKKESFPLTVTSAQKNPTAFYLCASSGGRGVSTEAFFGQGTRLTVV.

As DNA, the CDR3 is TGTGCCAGCAGTGATCCTAGCGGGAGGACCCAAGAGACCCAGTACTTC. It yields the protein CASSDPSGRTQETQYF. The chain recombines TRBV2 with TRBJ2-5, with 11 positions matching TRBD2. Per the germline V gene, CDR1 is SNHLY and CDR2 is FYNNEI. This CDR3 is 16 amino acids long. V shed 3 bases and J 1 base; nucleotides not matched to a gene: 4. Using reference TRBV2 and TRBJ2-5 for the parts outside the CDR3, the full variable domain is EPEVTQTPSHQVTQMGQEVILRCVPISNHLYFYWYRQILGQKVEFLVSFYNNEISEKSEIFDDQFSVERPDGSNFTLKIRSTKLEDSAMYFCASSDPSGRTQETQYFGPGTRLLVL.

This rearrangement joins TRBV14 to TRBJ2-2, with no clear D. Trimming cost V 1 base and J 0 bases, with 12 bases left between them. CDR1 SGHDN and CDR2 FVKESK come from the germline V gene. The length of the CDR3 is 17 residues. The CDR3 coding sequence is TGTGCCAGCAGCCAAGTTGAGTCATACACGAACACCGGGGAGCTGTTTTTT. This gives the protein CASSQVESYTNTGELFF. Looking up the rest from reference TRBV14 and TRBJ2-2 gives the full variable domain: EAGVTQFPSHSVIEKGQTVTLRCDPISGHDNLYWYRRVMGKEIKFLLHFVKESKQDESGMPNNRFLAERTGGTYSTLKVQPAELEDSGVYFCASSQVESYTNTGELFFGEGSRLTVL.